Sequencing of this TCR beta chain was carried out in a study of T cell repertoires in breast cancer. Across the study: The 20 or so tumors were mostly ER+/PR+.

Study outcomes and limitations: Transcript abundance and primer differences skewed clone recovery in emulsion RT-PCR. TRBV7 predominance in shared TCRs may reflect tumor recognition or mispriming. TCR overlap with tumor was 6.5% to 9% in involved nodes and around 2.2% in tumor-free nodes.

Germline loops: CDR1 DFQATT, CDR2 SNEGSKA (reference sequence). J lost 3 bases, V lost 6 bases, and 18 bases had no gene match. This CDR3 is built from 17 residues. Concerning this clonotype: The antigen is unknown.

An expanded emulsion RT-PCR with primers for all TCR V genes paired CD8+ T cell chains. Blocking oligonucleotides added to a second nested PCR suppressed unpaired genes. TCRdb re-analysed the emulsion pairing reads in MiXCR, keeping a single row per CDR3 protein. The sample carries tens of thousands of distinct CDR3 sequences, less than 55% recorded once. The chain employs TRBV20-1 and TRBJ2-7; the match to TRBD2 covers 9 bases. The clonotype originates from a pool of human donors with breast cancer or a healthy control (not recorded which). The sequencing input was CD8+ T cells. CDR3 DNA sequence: TGCAGTGCAGAGCCGGGACTAGCAGGAGAGAGGGACTACGAGCAGTACTTC. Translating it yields CSAEPGLAGERDYEQYF.